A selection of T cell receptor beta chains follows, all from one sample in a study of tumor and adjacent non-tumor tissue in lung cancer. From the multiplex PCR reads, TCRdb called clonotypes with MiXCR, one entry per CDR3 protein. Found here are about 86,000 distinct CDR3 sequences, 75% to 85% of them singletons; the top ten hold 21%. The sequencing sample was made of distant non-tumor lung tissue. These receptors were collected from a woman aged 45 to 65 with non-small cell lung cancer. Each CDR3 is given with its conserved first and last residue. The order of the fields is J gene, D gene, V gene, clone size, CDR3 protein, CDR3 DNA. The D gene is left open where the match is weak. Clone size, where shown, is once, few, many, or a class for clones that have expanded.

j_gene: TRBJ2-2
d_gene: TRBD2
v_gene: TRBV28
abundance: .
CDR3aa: CTSSRTSAAGELFF
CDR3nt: TGTACCAGCAGTCGGACTAGCGCCGCCGGGGAGCTGTTTTTT

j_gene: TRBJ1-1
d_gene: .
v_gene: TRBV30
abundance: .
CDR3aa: CAWTVGVLSLTTTEAFF
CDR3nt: TGTGCCTGGACTGTAGGGGTCTTGAGTCTTACTACCACTGAAGCTTTCTTT

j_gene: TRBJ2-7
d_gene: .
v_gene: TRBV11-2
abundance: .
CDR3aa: CTSNLLAGKGEQYF
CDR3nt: TGTACCAGCAACCTACTCGCGGGAAAGGGGGAGCAGTATTTC

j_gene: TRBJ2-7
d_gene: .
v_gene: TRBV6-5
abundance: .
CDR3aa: CASSLQGTGKQYF
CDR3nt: TGTGCCAGCTCGTTACAGGGGACTGGCAAGCAATACTTC

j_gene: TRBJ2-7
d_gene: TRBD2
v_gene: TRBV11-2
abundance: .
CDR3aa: CVSSPRTIGRAMWEQYF
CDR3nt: TGTGTCAGCAGCCCCCGGACTATCGGGAGGGCAATGTGGGAGCAGTACTTC

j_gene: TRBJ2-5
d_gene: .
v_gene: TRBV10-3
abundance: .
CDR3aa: CAAMRGRGETQYF
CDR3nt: TGTGCCGCCATGCGCGGAAGGGGGGAGACCCAGTACTTC

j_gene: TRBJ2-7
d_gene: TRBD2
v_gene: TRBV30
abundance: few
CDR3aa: CAWRLENGLAGSPAGYEQYF
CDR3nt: TGTGCCTGGAGGTTGGAGAACGGACTAGCGGGATCACCGGCTGGCTACGAGCAGTACTTC

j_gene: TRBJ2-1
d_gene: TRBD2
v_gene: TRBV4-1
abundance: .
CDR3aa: CASSHLGLAGGPFNYEQFF
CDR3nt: TGCGCCAGCAGCCACCTGGGACTAGCGGGAGGGCCATTCAACTATGAGCAGTTCTTC

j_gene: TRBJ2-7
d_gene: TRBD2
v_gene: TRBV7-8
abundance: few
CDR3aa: CARDKKQRGSFYEQYF
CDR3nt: TGTGCCAGGGATAAGAAGCAGCGGGGATCCTTCTACGAGCAGTACTTC

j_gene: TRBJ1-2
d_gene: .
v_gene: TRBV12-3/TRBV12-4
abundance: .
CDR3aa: CDSSLARGWINYGYTF
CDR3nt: TGTGACAGCAGTTTAGCGCGGGGCTGGATTAACTATGGCTACACCTTC

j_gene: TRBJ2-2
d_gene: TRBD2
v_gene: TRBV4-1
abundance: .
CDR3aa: CASSQVGSSGIIAGELFF
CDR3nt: TGTGCCAGCAGCCAAGTGGGATCTAGCGGGATAATTGCCGGGGAGTTGTTTTTT

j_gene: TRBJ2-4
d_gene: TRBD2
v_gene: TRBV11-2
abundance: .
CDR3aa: CASNPGLAGNIRYF
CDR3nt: TGTGCCAGCAACCCCGGACTAGCGGGAAACATTCGGTACTTC

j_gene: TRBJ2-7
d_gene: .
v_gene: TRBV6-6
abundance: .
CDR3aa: CASSYSGNYEQYF
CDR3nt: TGTGCCAGCAGTTACTCCGGTAACTACGAGCAGTACTTC

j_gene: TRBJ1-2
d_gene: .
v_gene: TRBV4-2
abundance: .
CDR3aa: CASSPKREGLMDGYTF
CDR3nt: TGTGCCAGCAGCCCTAAAAGGGAGGGGCTTATGGATGGCTACACCTTC

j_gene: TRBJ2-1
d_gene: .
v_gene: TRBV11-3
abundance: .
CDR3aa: CAISLRTESINEQFF
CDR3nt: TGTGCCATCAGTCTCCGGACAGAGTCTATTAATGAGCAGTTTTTC

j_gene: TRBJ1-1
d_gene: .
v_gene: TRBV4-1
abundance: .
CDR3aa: CTSCQGYRDGTEAFF
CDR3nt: TGCACCAGCTGCCAAGGCTACAGGGACGGCACTGAAGCTTTCTTT

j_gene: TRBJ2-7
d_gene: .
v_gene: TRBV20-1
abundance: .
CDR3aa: CSARELDSYEQYF
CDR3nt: TGCAGTGCTAGGGAACTAGATTCCTACGAGCAGTACTTC

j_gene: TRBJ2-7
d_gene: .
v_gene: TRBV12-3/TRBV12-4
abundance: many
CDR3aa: CASSVGYSYEQYF
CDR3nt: TGTGCCAGCAGTGTAGGGTACTCCTACGAGCAGTACTTC

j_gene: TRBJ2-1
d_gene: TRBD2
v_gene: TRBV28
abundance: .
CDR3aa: CASRYAGLANRDERFF
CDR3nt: TGTGCCAGCAGATACGCGGGACTAGCGAATCGAGATGAGCGGTTCTTC

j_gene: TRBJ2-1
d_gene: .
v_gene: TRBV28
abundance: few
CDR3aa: CATSVSSYNEQFF
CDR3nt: TGTGCCACCTCAGTAAGCTCCTACAATGAGCAGTTCTTC

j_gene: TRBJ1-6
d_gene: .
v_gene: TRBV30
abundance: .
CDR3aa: CAWNQNSLLHF
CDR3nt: TGTGCCTGGAACCAGAATTCACTCCTCCACTTT

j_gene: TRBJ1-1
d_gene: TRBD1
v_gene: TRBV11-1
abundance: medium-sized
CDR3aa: CASSLQGDTEAFF
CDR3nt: TGTGCCAGCAGCTTACAGGGGGACACTGAAGCTTTCTTT

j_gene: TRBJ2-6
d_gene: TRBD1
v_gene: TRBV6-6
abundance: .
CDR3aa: CASSYGDRPRLGANVLTF
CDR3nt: TGTGCCAGTAGTTACGGGGACAGGCCAAGACTTGGGGCCAACGTCCTGACTTTC

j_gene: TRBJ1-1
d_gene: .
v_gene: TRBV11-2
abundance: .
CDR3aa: CASSFLPQGTETLF
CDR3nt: TGTGCCAGTAGCTTCCTCCCCCAGGGGACCGAAACTCTCTTT

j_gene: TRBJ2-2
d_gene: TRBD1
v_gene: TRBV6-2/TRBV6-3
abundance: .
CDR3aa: CASRAPSHTGELYF
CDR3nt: TGTGCCAGCAGGGCCCCATCCCACACAGGGGAGCTGTATTTT

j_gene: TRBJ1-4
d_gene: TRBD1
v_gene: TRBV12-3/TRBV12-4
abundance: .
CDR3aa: CASTLTGGWKLFF
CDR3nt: TGTGCCAGCACTCTCACAGGGGGTTGGAAACTGTTTTTT

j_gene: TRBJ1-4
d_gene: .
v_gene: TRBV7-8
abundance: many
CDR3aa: CASSLGLGEKLFF
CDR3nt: TGTGCCAGCAGCTTAGGGTTAGGTGAAAAACTGTTTTTT

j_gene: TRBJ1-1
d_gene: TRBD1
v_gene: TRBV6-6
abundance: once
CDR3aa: CASSEIGTESIEAFF
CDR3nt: TGTGCCAGCAGCGAGATTGGGACAGAGAGCATTGAAGCTTTCTTT

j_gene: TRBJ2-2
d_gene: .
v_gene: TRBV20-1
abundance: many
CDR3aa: CSARPQGGNSGNTGGLFF
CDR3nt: TGCAGTGCTAGACCTCAAGGAGGGAATTCAGGGAACACCGGGGGGCTGTTTTTT

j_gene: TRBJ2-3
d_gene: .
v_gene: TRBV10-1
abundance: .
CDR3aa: CASREAGTDTHYF
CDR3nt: TGCGCCAGCAGGGAGGCGGGCACAGATACGCACTATTTT

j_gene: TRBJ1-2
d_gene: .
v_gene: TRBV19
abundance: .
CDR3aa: CASSSTGLQGSRGYTF
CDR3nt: TGTGCCAGTTCAAGTACCGGGCTCCAGGGGTCCCGCGGCTACACCTTC

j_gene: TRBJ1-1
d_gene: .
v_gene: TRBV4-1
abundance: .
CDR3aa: CASRQGEGWDTEAFF
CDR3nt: TGTGCCAGCAGGCAAGGGGAGGGGTGGGACACTGAAGCTTTCTTT

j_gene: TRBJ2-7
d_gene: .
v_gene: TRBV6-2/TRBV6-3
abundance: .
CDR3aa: CASSWNSWYEQYF
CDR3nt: TGTGCTAGCAGCTGGAACAGCTGGTACGAGCAGTACTTC

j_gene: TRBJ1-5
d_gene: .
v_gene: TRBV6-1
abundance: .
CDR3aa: CASSLWGGLSNQPQHF
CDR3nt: TGTGCCAGCAGTTTGTGGGGGGGCCTTAGCAATCAGCCCCAGCATTTT

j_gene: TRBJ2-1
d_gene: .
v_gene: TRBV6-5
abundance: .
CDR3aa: CASSTYLNRAQQFF
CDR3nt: TGTGCCAGCAGTACGTACTTAAATCGGGCCCAGCAGTTCTTC

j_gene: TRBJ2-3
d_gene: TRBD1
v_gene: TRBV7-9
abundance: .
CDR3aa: CASSLVDRGLADMQYF
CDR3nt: TGTGCCAGCAGCCTCGTCGACAGGGGGCTGGCAGATATGCAGTATTTT

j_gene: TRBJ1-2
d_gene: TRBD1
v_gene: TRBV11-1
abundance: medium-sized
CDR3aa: CASSLYTGGDYGYTF
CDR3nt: TGTGCCAGCAGCCTTTACACAGGGGGCGACTATGGCTACACCTTC